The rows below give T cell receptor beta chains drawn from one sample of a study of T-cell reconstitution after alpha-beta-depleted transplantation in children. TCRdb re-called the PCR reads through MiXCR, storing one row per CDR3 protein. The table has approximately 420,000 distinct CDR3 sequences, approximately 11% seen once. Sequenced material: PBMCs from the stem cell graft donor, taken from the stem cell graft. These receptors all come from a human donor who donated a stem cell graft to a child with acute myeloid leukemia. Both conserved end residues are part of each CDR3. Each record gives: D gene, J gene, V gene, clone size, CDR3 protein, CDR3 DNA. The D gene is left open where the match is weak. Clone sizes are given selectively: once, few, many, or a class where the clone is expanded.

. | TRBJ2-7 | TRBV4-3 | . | CASSQGLGAPTYEQYF | TGCGCCAGCAGCCAAGGCTTGGGGGCCCCTACCTACGAGCAGTACTTC
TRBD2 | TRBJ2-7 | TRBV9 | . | CASSVGRGSSGGEQYF | TGTGCCAGCAGCGTAGGCCGCGGGAGCTCCGGAGGGGAGCAGTACTTC
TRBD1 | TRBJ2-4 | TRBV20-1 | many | CSALGGAENIQYF | TGCAGTGCTTTAGGGGGCGCGGAAAACATTCAGTACTTC
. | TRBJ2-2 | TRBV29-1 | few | CSVVPANTGELFF | TGCAGCGTTGTACCAGCGAACACCGGGGAGCTGTTTTTT
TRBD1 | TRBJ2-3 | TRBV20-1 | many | CSAREGQGAFLNTQYF | TGCAGTGCTAGAGAGGGGCAGGGGGCGTTTCTAAATACGCAGTATTTT
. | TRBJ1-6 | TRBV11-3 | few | CASSLDRRSPLHF | TGTGCCAGCAGCTTAGATCGGAGGTCACCCCTCCACTTT
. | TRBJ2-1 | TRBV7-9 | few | CASSLGSKEQFF | TGTGCCAGCAGCTTAGGCAGCAAAGAGCAGTTCTTC
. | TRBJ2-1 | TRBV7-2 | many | CASSEIASSYNEQFF | TGTGCCAGCAGCGAAATAGCTAGCTCCTACAATGAGCAGTTCTTC
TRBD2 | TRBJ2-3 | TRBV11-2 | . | CASSISGGAGDTQYF | TGTGCCAGCTCTATCTCCGGGGGGGCTGGAGATACGCAGTATTTT
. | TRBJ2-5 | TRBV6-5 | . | CASSYTRLEEETQYF | TGTGCCAGCAGTTACACCCGCTTAGAGGAAGAGACCCAGTACTTC
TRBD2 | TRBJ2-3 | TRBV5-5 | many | CASSYAAGGTDTQYF | TGTGCCAGCAGCTACGCGGCGGGGGGCACAGATACGCAGTATTTT
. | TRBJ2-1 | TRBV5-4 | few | CASSLRGDNNEQFF | TGTGCCAGCAGCCTCAGGGGGGACAACAATGAGCAGTTCTTC
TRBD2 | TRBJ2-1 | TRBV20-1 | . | CSARALRTSGGWGEQFF | TGCAGTGCTAGAGCCCTCAGGACTAGCGGGGGCTGGGGTGAGCAGTTCTTC
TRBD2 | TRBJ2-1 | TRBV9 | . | CASSWTSGGNEQFF | TGTGCCAGCAGCTGGACTAGCGGGGGTAATGAGCAGTTCTTC
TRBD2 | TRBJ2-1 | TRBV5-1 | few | CASQLGLANEQFF | TGCGCCAGCCAACTGGGACTAGCTAATGAGCAGTTCTTC
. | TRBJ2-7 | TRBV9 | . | CASSSSGTSSYEQYF | TGTGCCAGCAGCTCCTCCGGGACTTCTTCGTACGAGCAGTACTTC
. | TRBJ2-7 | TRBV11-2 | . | CASSSLTSTGGYEQYF | TGTGCCAGCAGCTCACTTACTTCGACAGGCGGCTACGAGCAGTACTTC
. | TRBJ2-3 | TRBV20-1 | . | CSARGLSGDITDTQYF | TGCAGTGCTAGAGGTTTAAGTGGGGACATCACAGATACGCAGTATTTT
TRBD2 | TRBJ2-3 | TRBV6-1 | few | CATNMRLAGFDTQYF | TGTGCCACCAACATGAGGCTAGCGGGGTTTGATACGCAGTATTTT
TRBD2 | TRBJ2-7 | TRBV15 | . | CATSRDRTSGPMGEQYF | TGTGCCACCAGCAGAGACCGGACTAGCGGGCCGATGGGTGAGCAGTACTTC
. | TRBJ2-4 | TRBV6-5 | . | CASSYSYEGAKNIQYF | TGTGCCAGCAGTTACTCTTACGAGGGAGCCAAAAACATTCAGTACTTC
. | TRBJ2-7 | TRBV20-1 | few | CSARWAGTYEQYF | TGCAGTGCTCGCTGGGCGGGAACCTACGAGCAGTACTTC
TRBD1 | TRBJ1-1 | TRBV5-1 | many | CASSARQGETEAFF | TGCGCCAGCAGCGCACGACAGGGAGAAACTGAAGCTTTCTTT
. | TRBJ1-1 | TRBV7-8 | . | CASSPRQVSRWTEAFF | TGTGCCAGCAGCCCCCGACAGGTTAGCCGTTGGACTGAAGCTTTCTTT
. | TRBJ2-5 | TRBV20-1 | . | CSALPLTGETQYF | TGCAGTGCTCTGCCCCTGACTGGAGAGACCCAGTACTTC
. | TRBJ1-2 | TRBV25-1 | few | CASRTGYGYTF | TGTGCCAGCAGGACAGGCTATGGCTACACCTTC
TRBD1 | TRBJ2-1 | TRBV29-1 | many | CSSDWTGAGNEQFF | TGCAGCTCTGATTGGACAGGGGCGGGGAATGAGCAGTTCTTC
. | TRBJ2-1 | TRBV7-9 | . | CASSLVPPSQFF | TGTGCCAGCAGCTTAGTCCCGCCCAGTCAGTTCTTC
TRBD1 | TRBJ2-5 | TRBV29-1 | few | CSVDGTGGRETQYF | TGCAGCGTTGACGGGACAGGGGGGAGAGAGACCCAGTACTTC
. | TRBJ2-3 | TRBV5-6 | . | CASRSDLPSTDTQYF | TGTGCCAGCAGGAGTGACTTGCCTAGCACAGATACGCAGTATTTT
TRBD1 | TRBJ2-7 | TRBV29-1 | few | CSGMGTGTYEQYF | TGCAGCGGGATGGGGACAGGGACTTACGAGCAGTACTTC
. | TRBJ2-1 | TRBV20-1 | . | CSARDQFWQFF | TGCAGTGCTAGAGATCAGTTTTGGCAGTTCTTC
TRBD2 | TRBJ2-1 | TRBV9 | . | CASAWSLAGAYNEQFF | TGTGCCAGCGCCTGGTCACTAGCGGGGGCCTACAATGAGCAGTTCTTC
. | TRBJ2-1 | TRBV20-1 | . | CSASVDSNEQFF | TGCAGTGCTAGCGTGGACAGCAATGAGCAGTTCTTC
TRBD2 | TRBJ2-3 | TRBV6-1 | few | CASRVAGGGDTQYF | TGTGCCAGCAGAGTAGCGGGAGGGGGGGATACGCAGTATTTT
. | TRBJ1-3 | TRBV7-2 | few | CASSSTGWGNTIYF | TGTGCCAGCAGCTCAACAGGGTGGGGAAACACCATATATTTT
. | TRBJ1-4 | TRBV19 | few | CASSGLVREKLFF | TGTGCCAGTAGCGGACTGGTTAGAGAAAAACTGTTTTTT
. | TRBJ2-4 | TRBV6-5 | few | CASSAKNIQYF | TGTGCCAGCAGTGCTAAGAACATTCAGTACTTC
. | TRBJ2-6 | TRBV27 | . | CASSPGRANVLTF | TGTGCCAGCAGTCCAGGGAGGGCCAACGTCCTGACTTTC
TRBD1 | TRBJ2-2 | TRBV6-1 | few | CASRQGFWDTGELFF | TGTGCCAGCAGACAGGGGTTTTGGGACACCGGGGAGCTGTTTTTT
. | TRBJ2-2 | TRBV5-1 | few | CASSPRQANTGELFF | TGCGCCAGCAGCCCTCGACAGGCGAACACCGGGGAGCTGTTTTTT
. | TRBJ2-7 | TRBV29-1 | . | CSVEAEYEQYF | TGCAGCGTTGAGGCAGAGTATGAGCAGTACTTC
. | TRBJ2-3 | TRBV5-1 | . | CASSLEGGYTDTQYF | TGCGCCAGCAGCTTGGAAGGCGGATACACAGATACGCAGTATTTT
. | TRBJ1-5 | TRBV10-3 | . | CAISPDSTNQPQHF | TGTGCCATCAGCCCTGACAGTACCAATCAGCCCCAGCATTTT
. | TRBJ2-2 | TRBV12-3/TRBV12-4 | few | CASRQGRVGGAGELFF | TGTGCCAGCAGGCAAGGCCGGGTGGGGGGCGCCGGGGAGCTGTTTTTT
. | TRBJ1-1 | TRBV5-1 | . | CASSLSEGMGTEAFF | TGCGCCAGCAGCCTTTCGGAGGGTATGGGCACTGAAGCTTTCTTT
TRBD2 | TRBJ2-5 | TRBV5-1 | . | CASSLPSGSLETQYF | TGCGCCAGCAGCTTGCCTAGCGGGAGCTTAGAGACCCAGTACTTC
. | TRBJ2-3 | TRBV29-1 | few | CSVEVGSSTDTQYF | TGCAGCGTTGAAGTGGGGTCATCCACAGATACGCAGTATTTT
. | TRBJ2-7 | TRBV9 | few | CASSVGMGEIYEQYF | TGTGCCAGCAGCGTAGGGATGGGGGAAATCTACGAGCAGTACTTC
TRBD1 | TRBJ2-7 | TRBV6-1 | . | CASTQGGNLYEQYF | TGTGCCAGCACCCAAGGGGGCAACCTCTACGAGCAGTACTTC
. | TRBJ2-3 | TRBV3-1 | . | CASSQVGGRGDTQYF | TGTGCCAGCAGCCAAGTAGGAGGACGGGGAGATACGCAGTATTTT
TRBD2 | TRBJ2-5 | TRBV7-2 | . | CASSFLARGGAETQYF | TGTGCCAGCAGCTTCCTAGCTCGCGGGGGGGCAGAGACCCAGTACTTC
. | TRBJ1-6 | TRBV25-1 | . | CASRDGGHNSPLHF | TGTGCCAGCCGCGATGGGGGGCATAATTCACCCCTCCACTTT